The T cell receptor beta chain under discussion was sequenced for a study of cytomegalovirus exposure and HLA in healthy donors. The germline V gene encodes CDR1 SGHTA and CDR2 FQGNSA. The CDR3 runs 13 residues. V lost 5 bases and J lost 5, with 10 bases in between. The protocol was immunoSEQ multiplex PCR, while the TCRdb copy is restricted to in-frame clones and leaves out a portion. The data show about 260,000 clones, 80% to 95% seen once. The table lists this clone with a count of one. The TCR was taken from a woman between 25 and 40 years old in good health and CMV-seronegative. The chain recombines TRBV7-2 with TRBJ2-1; D possibly corresponds to TRBD2 (6 bases). Sample: PBMCs. CDR3 amino acids: CASSTGLNNEQFF. CDR3 nucleotide sequence: TGTGCCAGCAGCACCGGACTAAACAATGAGCAGTTCTTC.